These T cell receptor beta chains were read from a single sample in a study of Graves' ophthalmopathy and Graves' hyperthyroidism. TCRdb called the multiplex PCR reads again in MiXCR, with one record for every CDR3 protein. The sample holds about 39,000 distinct CDR3 sequences, around half seen once. The sequenced sample was peripheral blood. These receptors all come from an adult woman with stable Graves' hyperthyroidism. The CDR3 runs from the conserved cysteine through the conserved F or W. D genes are given only for firm matches. The size entry is marked missing in some rows and otherwise reads once, few, many or a size class.

DNA: TGTGCCAGCAGTCCCGGGACAGGGATCAACACCGGGGAGCTGTTTTTT
CDR3: CASSPGTGINTGELFF
J: TRBJ2-2
D: TRBD1
V: TRBV7-8
size: -

DNA: TGTGCCAGCAGCCCCCGAAAGGGGGGCACTGAAGCTTTCTTT
CDR3: CASSPRKGGTEAFF
J: TRBJ1-1
D: -
V: TRBV9
size: many

DNA: TGTGCCAGCAGCTTAGCAGGAGTCATCTACGAGCAGTACTTC
CDR3: CASSLAGVIYEQYF
J: TRBJ2-7
D: -
V: TRBV7-8
size: few

DNA: TGTGCCAGCAGTCCCTCTAACAGGGGGACTGAGAACACTGAAGCTTTCTTT
CDR3: CASSPSNRGTENTEAFF
J: TRBJ1-1
D: TRBD1
V: TRBV12-3/TRBV12-4
size: -

DNA: TGTGCCAGCAGCCAGGGGCTGCCCACCGGGGAGCTGTTTTTT
CDR3: CASSQGLPTGELFF
J: TRBJ2-2
D: -
V: TRBV4-2
size: many

DNA: TGCAGTGCTAGACCACAGGACAGAACCTACGAGCAGTACTTC
CDR3: CSARPQDRTYEQYF
J: TRBJ2-7
D: -
V: TRBV20-1
size: -

DNA: TGTGCCAGCAGCCCCACGGAGGTGTTTTCCTACAATGAGCAGTTCTTC
CDR3: CASSPTEVFSYNEQFF
J: TRBJ2-1
D: -
V: TRBV2
size: -

DNA: TGTGCCAGCGAGCTGGGGGGCACAGATACGCAGTATTTT
CDR3: CASELGGTDTQYF
J: TRBJ2-3
D: -
V: TRBV2
size: many

DNA: TGTGCCAGCAGCTCGGGGGGGGGCCTCCACTTT
CDR3: CASSSGGGLHF
J: TRBJ1-6
D: -
V: TRBV7-9
size: few

DNA: TGTGCCAGCAGCTTAGGTGATGAGGGGGGGTACGAGCAGTACTTC
CDR3: CASSLGDEGGYEQYF
J: TRBJ2-7
D: -
V: TRBV7-9
size: -

DNA: TGCAGTGCTAGGGGAACTAGCGGGCTCTACGAGCAGTACTTC
CDR3: CSARGTSGLYEQYF
J: TRBJ2-7
D: TRBD2
V: TRBV20-1
size: -

DNA: TGCAGTGCTGGAAGGCCCAATCAGCCCCAGCATTTT
CDR3: CSAGRPNQPQHF
J: TRBJ1-5
D: -
V: TRBV20-1
size: -

DNA: TGCAGTGCTAGAGATTTTACTAGCGGGAGCTACGAGCAGTACTTC
CDR3: CSARDFTSGSYEQYF
J: TRBJ2-7
D: TRBD2
V: TRBV20-1
size: -

DNA: TGTGTCTGCAGTTTATCCCGGGTAAACTATGGCTACACCTTC
CDR3: CVCSLSRVNYGYTF
J: TRBJ1-2
D: -
V: TRBV27
size: -

DNA: TGTGCCAGCAGCAAGGACGCTAGACAACCGAACACTGAAGCTTTCTTT
CDR3: CASSKDARQPNTEAFF
J: TRBJ1-1
D: -
V: TRBV25-1
size: -

DNA: TGTGCCAGCAGTTCCCAAGGGGGCCTCATGGGCTACGAGCAGTACTTC
CDR3: CASSSQGGLMGYEQYF
J: TRBJ2-7
D: TRBD1
V: TRBV27
size: many

DNA: TGTGCCAGCAGATACACAGATACGCAGTATTTT
CDR3: CASRYTDTQYF
J: TRBJ2-3
D: -
V: TRBV12-3/TRBV12-4
size: many